The clone carrying this T cell receptor beta chain was seen a handful of times. This record belongs to a study of spatial heterogeneity in lung cancer. Time point described: sample taken at primary tumor resection. Whole RNA came from tumor, nontumor lung or frozen PBMC and was sequenced without being sorted. TCRdb passed the 5' RACE reads through MiXCR, listing each CDR3 protein once. The sample shows tens of thousands of distinct CDR3 sequences, less than 9% of them seen only once. This receptor was identified in a female donor with early-stage non-small cell lung cancer. This specimen consisted of PBMCs, obtained at surgery.

CDR3 sequence: CASSARSSSYEQYF. The DNA for the CDR3 is TGTGCCAGCAGTGCAAGATCCAGCTCCTACGAGCAGTACTTC. V and J are TRBV2 and TRBJ2-7; D remains unclear. The V gene's germline CDR1 is SNHLY and CDR2 FYNNEI. CDR3 size: 14 residues. The V and J ends lost 4 bases and 0 bases respectively, with 10 bases between them.